The rows below give T cell receptor beta chains drawn from one sample of a study of shared clonotypes between healthy human individuals. The assay was immunoSEQ multiplex PCR, and TCRdb's table has in-frame clones only and misses some. Altogether fewer than 800,000 clones are present, 92% being singletons, with the ten largest covering roughly 22%. Source material: naive CD8+ T cells sorted from blood. The receptors derive from a man aged 30 to 45 in good health. CDR3s include the opening cysteine and the closing phenylalanine or tryptophan. Each record gives: V gene, D gene, clone size, J gene, CDR3 DNA, CDR3 protein. The D gene is left open where the match is weak. Not all rows give a size; the values are once, few, many and, for expanded clones, a class.

>TRBV5-6|TRBD2|-|TRBJ2-1
TGTGCCAGCAGACATCCGGGAGGCCCCTACAATGAGCAGTTCTTC
CASRHPGGPYNEQFF
>TRBV4-3|TRBD2|-|TRBJ2-3
TGCGCCAGCAGCCAAGGGTTAGCGGGAGGTAGCACAGATACGCAGTATTTT
CASSQGLAGGSTDTQYF
>TRBV27|-|-|TRBJ2-7
TGTGCCAGCAGTCCCAGTCCTCCAGGGACTTCATATATCGAGCAGTACTTC
CASSPSPPGTSYIEQYF
>TRBV7-9|-|-|TRBJ2-5
TGTGCCAGCAGCCGGGCTGGAGGAGAGACCCAGTACTTC
CASSRAGGETQYF
>TRBV2|-|once|TRBJ1-4
TGTGCCAGCAGTGCTCGAGAGCAATTGGAAAAACTGTTTTTT
CASSAREQLEKLFF
>TRBV19|-|once|TRBJ2-1
TGTGCCAGTAGCCTTTCATCGGTCAGTAGCGAGCAGTTCTTC
CASSLSSVSSEQFF
>TRBV7-9|-|-|TRBJ2-7
TGTGCCTCCTCACCTGGTGGTATGGAGCAGTACTTC
CASSPGGMEQYF
>TRBV6-6|-|-|TRBJ2-7
TGTGCCAGCAGCAGGGCCCCGGGGGCCTACGAGCAGTACTTC
CASSRAPGAYEQYF
>TRBV2|-|-|TRBJ2-7
TGTGCCAGCAGTGAGAAGCGGGCGAGCTCCTACGAGCAGTACTTC
CASSEKRASSYEQYF
>TRBV9|-|once|TRBJ2-1
TGTGCCAGCAGCGTAGGTGGAAGCCCAGAGCAGTTCTTC
CASSVGGSPEQFF
>TRBV30|-|once|TRBJ1-2
TGTGCCTGGAAAGGGGCATCCTATGGCTACACCTTC
CAWKGASYGYTF
>TRBV28|-|-|TRBJ1-2
TGTGCCAGCAGCCTGGAGGGATTTGGCTATGGCTACACCTTC
CASSLEGFGYGYTF
>TRBV19|TRBD1|-|TRBJ2-7
TGTGCCAGTAGTATAGCAACAGGGGGGAGCTACGAGCAGTACTTC
CASSIATGGSYEQYF
>TRBV6-5|-|few|TRBJ1-1
TGTGCCAGCAGTACATCTCAAGGGTGGGAAGCTTTCTTT
CASSTSQGWEAFF
>TRBV13|TRBD2|-|TRBJ2-7
TGTGCCAGCAGCCAGGGACTAGCGGGGACCTACGAGCAGTACTTC
CASSQGLAGTYEQYF
>TRBV5-1|TRBD1|-|TRBJ2-7
TGCGCCAGCAGCCTGGGACAGGGCACGAGCTCCTACGAGCAGTACTTC
CASSLGQGTSSYEQYF